These 8 T cell receptor beta chains were all obtained from the same sample, sequenced in a study of blood T cells in healthy people across ages. The second PCR ran about 6 to 12 cycles with a sample-barcoded 5' primer and J-beta primers. TCRdb re-called the 5' RACE reads through MiXCR, storing one row per CDR3 protein. The sample lists about 1.1 million distinct CDR3 sequences, about two fifths occurring once. Sequenced material: blood. The source is a man aged 18-30 years in good health.

V and J are TRBV27 and TRBJ2-5; a possible D gene is TRBD1 (8 bases). Germline CDR1 reads MNHEY; CDR2 reads SMNVEV (reference sequence). The CDR3 length is 13 residues. Trimming stripped 6 bases from V and 11 bases from J, with 19 bases between. The CDR3 DNA reads TGTGCCAGCAGGATTTCACAGGGGGGGGAGCAGTACTTC. Translating it yields CASRISQGGEQYF.

V gene TRBV20-1 combines with J gene TRBJ1-4, with a weak D call TRBD1 (6 bases). Looked up from germline, CDR1 is DFQATT and CDR2 is SNEGSKA (reference sequence). V lost 6 bases and J 6 bases, leaving 17 bases between the germline ends. The CDR3 has 14 residues. CDR3 nucleotides: TGCAGTGCAATACAGGGTAGGGGTGATGAAAAACTGTTTTTT. Translating gives CSAIQGRGDEKLFF.

This clonotype was found a few times. The J gene is TRBJ2-5, the V gene TRBV9; the match to TRBD2 covers 11 bases. This CDR3 is built from 16 residues. CDR1 is SGDLS, CDR2 YYNGEE, per germline. The trim removed 3 bases at V and 1 base at J, leaving 5 bases unmatched. The CDR3 sequence: CASSAGTSGFQETQYF. CDR3 in DNA: TGTGCCAGCAGCGCCGGGACTAGCGGTTTCCAAGAGACCCAGTACTTC.

This clonotype has more than one count but fewer than ten. The genes are TRBV6-2 or TRBV6-3 and TRBJ2-7; D not resolved. Trimming shortened V by 2 bases and J by 1 base, and 9 bases separated the two germline ends. The CDR3 runs 14 residues. Germline V gene lookup returns CDR1 MNHEY and CDR2 SVGEGT. CDR3 region: CASSYGSMSYEQYF. The CDR3 nucleotides read TGTGCCAGCAGTTACGGGTCTATGTCCTACGAGCAGTACTTC.

The chain has TRBV4-3 and TRBJ1-1; 10 nucleotides line up with TRBD1. Per germline, CDR1 LGHNA and CDR2 YSLEER. The CDR3 extends over 16 amino acids. V gave up 0 bases and J gave up 1 base; unmatched junction bases: 2. Here the CDR3 reads CASSQDGQGENTEAFF. The CDR3 DNA reads as TGCGCCAGCAGCCAAGATGGACAGGGGGAGAACACTGAAGCTTTCTTT.

The rearrangement links TRBV6-2 or TRBV6-3 to TRBJ1-5; a weak D match, TRBD1 (5 bases). Trimming pared 6 bases from V and 0 bases from J, leaving 15 bases between. CDR1 is MNHEY, CDR2 SVGEGT, per germline. This CDR3 comprises 16 residues. The CDR3 DNA reads as TGTGCCAGCAGGGGACGGGGGGGGTATAGCAATCAGCCCCAGCATTTT. Protein sequence: CASRGRGGYSNQPQHF.

J is TRBJ1-2 and V is TRBV28; tentatively, D is TRBD1 (6 bases). The CDR3 is 15 amino acids. Trimming cost V 4 bases and J 4 bases, with 16 bases left between them. Germline V gene lookup returns CDR1 MDHEN and CDR2 SYDVKM. CDR3 DNA: TGTGCCAGCAGTTCATCCTCGGGGGCGTCCTATGGCTACACCTTC. It codes for CASSSSSGASYGYTF.

This clonotype was picked up a small number of times. The chain carries TRBV18 and TRBJ2-5; the D gene is possibly TRBD2 (5 bases). The germline V and J ends were trimmed by 0 bases and 5 bases, with 13 bases remaining between them. Per germline, CDR1 KGHSH and CDR2 LQKENI. The CDR3 spans 15 residues. CDR3 in amino acids: CASSPPGAPLETQYF. Written as DNA, the CDR3 is TGTGCCAGCTCACCACCGGGAGCCCCCTTGGAGACCCAGTACTTC.